The source of this T cell receptor beta chain is a study of cytomegalovirus exposure and HLA in healthy donors (dated by TCRdb to about 2017). About the investigation overall: In an earlier analysis of 450 to 750 of the donors, less than 350 Gb of sequence data and approximately 100 million unique TCR beta sequences from roughly 200 million T cells were reported. The later analysis used no new phenotypic data to find candidate immune exposures, relying instead on TCR beta sequences and their occurrence across donors. To predict cytomegalovirus infection status, the study combined high-throughput TCR immunosequencing, statistical association of individual TCRs with disease status, and machine learning. The study aimed to test whether signatures of past pathogen exposure could be identified by cataloging public T cell receptors. Typing coverage varied by locus: roughly 620-640 donors for A, B, C, DRB1 and DQB1; under 550 for DQA1; nearly 610 for DPA1; some 470 for DPB1. Every repertoire in the discovery cohort had been generated on one and the same sequencing platform. In a later genetic analysis, genome-wide SNP genotypes for about three fifths of the roughly 670 donors were used, and that subset was treated as a discovery cohort. Among almost 400 genotyped donors of the cohort, an average of around 240,000 unique TCR beta nucleotide sequences were sequenced per donor, around 20% of them non-productive. HLA typing included class I and class II loci at four-digit resolution. The T cell repertoires of several hundred subjects were profiled by immunosequencing and related to cytomegalovirus serostatus. The genetic ancestry cluster associated with self-reported Caucasian donors included 81% of the 398 genotyped donors. Donor age, sex, ethnicity and CMV serostatus were collected together with the repertoire data. A few DR-DQ haplotypes were treated as single units for association and clustering because of strong linkage in the cohort. A later analysis re-examined previously published TCR beta repertoires from 610 or so donors and added high-resolution HLA genotyping to investigate patterns of TCR occurrence. In an earlier analysis of a few hundred of the donors, high-throughput TCR beta sequencing was used to judge whether each TCR beta V gene segment behaved as functional or pseudogenic. Besides the first cohort of about 730 subjects, a separate validation cohort made up of roughly 120 different subjects was used. An early release that covered some 640 HLA-typed donors contained around 300 gigabases of sequencing data and about 93 million unique TCR sequences. What the work shows at the level of the full study, not this receptor alone: Assigning TCR associations to individual alleles was difficult when HLA alleles, especially DR and DQ, strongly co-occurred. Cytomegalovirus status was reported to be diagnosed by the classifier with high specificity and sensitivity in both the original and validation cohorts. A further reported finding was that TCR beta sequences accurately predicted the HLA-A and HLA-B alleles for most subjects in the first cohort. Because counts were too low, 15 to 20 rarely observed V segments, including chromosome 9 orphons, were excluded from the earlier analysis of some 540 of the donors. Because some donors lacked HLA typing at each locus, the association tests relied only on the typed subset. A later analysis found that most CMV-associated TCR beta chains appeared HLA-restricted, with HLA associations seemingly driven largely by CMV exposure. In a later genetic analysis, fewer N-insertions in productive TCRs were reported among donors in an Asian-associated ancestry cluster than the approximately 710-donor mean. An earlier analysis of approximately 590 of the donors showed that most TCR beta V segments appeared in productive rearrangements either about 90% or about 30% of the time, which broadly matched IMGT annotations. The presence/absence analyses assumed that sequencing depth was roughly uniform across donors, and that assumption may not be true. While some public TCRs were present in many individuals, most TCR sequences turned up only very rarely across donors. Linkage disequilibrium might explain the correlated functional status among segregating V segments, but an unknown experimental factor could not be ruled out. Because the 87-base-pair reads could not distinguish some IMGT-functional V segments, including TRBV6-2 and TRBV6-3, those segments were excluded. In a later analysis, HLA-associated TCR beta chains showed more clonal expansion and lower generation probabilities than non-associated chains that were equally common. A few of the identified cytomegalovirus-associated TCR beta chains were confirmed in vitro to be specific for cytomegalovirus antigens. In a later analysis, several top co-occurrence clusters were reported to appear linked to parvovirus B19, influenza, CMV and Epstein-Barr virus. Only TCR beta chains were sequenced in this cohort, and the absence of alpha or paired-chain data limited detectable features. The sequencing pipeline was judged likely to have produced a cluster of highly shared sequence variants as a technical artifact. In a later genetic analysis, a missense DCLRE1C variant was associated with V-gene and J-gene trimming of TCR beta chains, and the association was replicated in an independent cohort. In a later analysis, the rate of TCR association differed among HLA loci, with DRB1 alleles having the most associated TCRs and HLA-C alleles having the fewest. The only immune exposure information available for the cohort was CMV serostatus. A total of 150 or so TCR beta chains were listed by the study as associated with cytomegalovirus. Specific HLA alleles were associated with 18,000 or so TCR beta sequences at a false discovery rate of 0.05 in a later analysis. The authors suggested that the approach could potentially be extended to other disease states and immunological phenotypes.

On this clone itself: What antigen it recognizes has not been identified. No clone much larger than this one lies a single base away; base qualities are absent.

The cohort consisted of approximately 690 healthy bone marrow donors. At the time of sampling, all cohort members were nominally healthy, though unrecorded immune exposures were likely present. The donor tested CMV seropositive, placing the donor among the approximately 290 seropositive members of the cohort. Each donor provided a peripheral blood sample, and peripheral blood mononuclear cells were used for TCR beta sequencing. The Qiagen DNeasy Blood Extraction Kit was used to extract genomic DNA from the blood cell samples. The library was obtained by the immunoSEQ multiplex PCR assay. A mixture of 60 forward primers for TCR Vbeta segments and 13 reverse primers for TCR Jbeta segments was used in the multiplex PCR. Amplification of the CDR3 region of rearranged TCR beta genes was performed with a multiplex PCR assay on genomic DNA. Amplified TCR beta libraries were sequenced as 87-base-pair reads on the Illumina HiSeq System. Turning to the authors' computational methods: A later analysis tallied roughly 78 million unique TCR beta chains across the 660 or so repertoires, and some 12 million of those chains were shared by two or more donors. Raw reads were error-corrected and collapsed into unique sequences with a nearest-neighbor algorithm that merged closely related sequences to remove PCR and sequencing errors. Alignment of CDR3 sequences to IMGT reference sequences was used to assign V, D and J gene segments. For a sequence to be retained, at least a six-nucleotide match to both a V gene segment and a J gene segment was required. A rearrangement was called productive if the CDR3 had no stop codons and remained in frame with V and J, and every other rearrangement was called non-productive. Following IMGT convention, CDR3 was defined as the stretch from the second conserved V-encoded cysteine up to the conserved J-encoded phenylalanine. In an earlier analysis of more than 550 of the donors, sequences lacking an unambiguous match to a single V gene segment were excluded. An earlier analysis of 587 of the donors called V segments functional above 56.7% productive rearrangements and segregating when the between-donor standard deviation exceeded 5%. A statistical classification framework was developed to diagnose cytomegalovirus status using the catalog of TCR beta chain sequences. In a later analysis, V and J genes were assigned by comparing TCR nucleotide sequences against IMGT/GENE-DB human TR gene sequences. Using the TCRdist pipeline, a later analysis assigned CDR3 sequences along with most-parsimonious VDJ recombination scenarios. In a later analysis, every TCR beta chain was defined by the combination of its CDR3 amino acid sequence and its V-gene family, and reads without a unique V-gene family were dropped. In a later analysis, several hundred highly shared, low-generation-probability nucleotide sequences were removed to address suspected cross-contamination and a sequencing artifact. In a later analysis, a clonal expansion index was calculated for each public chain from normalized within-repertoire ranks of inferred template counts. Generation probabilities in a later analysis came from a VDJ recombination model fitted to out-of-frame rearrangements, and those results were checked against IGoR. In a later analysis, hypergeometric tests were used to score TCR-TCR, TCR-HLA and TCR-CMV co-occurrence, with a repertoire-size bias correction applied to TCR pairs. A later analysis estimated false discovery rates by permuting HLA or CMV assignments 20 times. In a later analysis, co-occurring TCRs were grouped using DBSCAN, with TCRdist sequence similarity added in when clustering inside HLA-allele-positive subsets. Repertoires with fewer than 30,000 or more than 120,000 public chains, plus five repertoires with anomalous nucleotide sharing, were excluded from co-occurrence clustering. This immuneACCESS table, as held by TCRdb, lists in-frame sequences with V and J called but not all clones. Of the missing ones, under half trace to an unresolved V gene in checked studies; the others have no known cause. From that table come the V and J calls and clone size; the DNA was used to work out D and trimming. The sample table records about 200,000 clones; 82% of these occur just once. 6% of the sample lies in the top ten.

Trimming costs V 4 bases and J 0 bases, and their ends lie 9 bases apart. The CDR3, cysteine through phenylalanine, is 14 amino acids long. The entry retains the CDR3 DNA only, 42 bases that are in frame from base 1. CDR1 and CDR2 were assigned from the germline V gene (reference sequence) as MNHEY and SMNVEV. The sequence came from a man aged 40-49 years in good health and CMV-seropositive. Sequencing used PBMCs. The rearrangement joined TRBV27 to TRBJ1-1; no D gene call is confident. Read as DNA, the sequence is TGTGCCAGCAGTTCCCACAGCATGAACACTGAAGCTTTCTTT. The encoded protein is CASSSHSMNTEAFF.